This paragraph reports one T cell receptor (beta chain). The record originates from a study of shared clonotypes between healthy human individuals. The CDR3 consists of 16 residues. The V and J ends lost 6 bases and 3 bases, in that order; junction bases with no gene match: 10. Germline CDR1 is MDHEN and CDR2 is SYDVKM. This table comes from immunoSEQ multiplex PCR, and its TCRdb copy is limited to in-frame clones, with some not included. The sample consists of some 2 million clones, roughly 96% of them appearing once. This sequence joins TRBV28 and TRBJ1-5; TRBD1 aligns across 8 bases. Sequences were obtained from naive CD4+ T cells sorted from blood. As to subset: CD45RA+ positively selected. The sequence was collected from a man aged 18 to 29 in good health. As DNA, the CDR3 is TGTGCCAGCAGGAAAACGACAGGGGCGGACAATCAGCCCCAGCATTTT. Its translation: CASRKTTGADNQPQHF.